The next 30 T cell receptor beta chains were all read from a single sample in a study of blood T cell repertoires in COVID-19. The method was immunoSEQ multiplex PCR; TCRdb's version includes in-frame clones alone and lacks a portion of them. The table records 110,000 or so clones, over 75% of them present only once. Sequencing input: peripheral blood. Receptors were obtained from an older woman who had recovered from COVID-19.

This chain joins TRBV7-9 and TRBJ2-1, with 9 bases fitting TRBD2. With 3 bases clipped from V and 10 bases from J, the junction kept 4 bases outside the gene matches. CDR1 is SEHNR and CDR2 is FQNEAQ in the germline V gene (reference sequence). The CDR3 spans 13 residues. CDR3 protein: CASSLAGGGEQFF. In DNA form, the CDR3 reads TGTGCCAGCAGCTTGGCGGGAGGGGGAGAGCAGTTCTTC.

The chain links TRBV7-2 to TRBJ2-3; 7 bases agree with TRBD1. Germline assignment: CDR1 SGHTA and CDR2 FQGNSA. Germline trimming cut 5 bases from V and 4 bases from J; bases unmatched to any gene: 3. This CDR3 has 13 residues. The CDR3 nucleotides read TGTGCCAGCAGCGAGGGGGCGGCAGATACGCAGTATTTT. Translating it yields CASSEGAADTQYF. Full variable domain (remainder filled in from reference TRBV7-2 and TRBJ2-3): GAGVSQSPSNKVTEKGKDVELRCDPISGHTALYWYRQSLGQGLEFLIYFQGNSAPDKSGLPSDRFSAERTGGSVSTLTIQRTQQEDSAVYLCASSEGAADTQYFGPGTRLTVL.

The count of this clone is one. The chain is built from TRBV5-4 and TRBJ2-2, with a possible D match to TRBD2 (6 bases). The CDR3 sequence is 16 residues long. Deletions cut 0 bases from V and 1 base from J, with 10 bases between. Germline V gene lookup returns CDR1 SGHNT and CDR2 YYREEE (reference sequence). The CDR3 sequence: CASSLGGARNTGELFF. CDR3 nucleotides: TGTGCCAGCAGCTTGGGCGGGGCACGGAACACCGGGGAGCTGTTTTTT.

V is TRBV5-1 and J is TRBJ2-7; 13 bases fit TRBD2. The germline V gene has CDR1 SGHRS and CDR2 YFSETQ. This CDR3 has 15 residues. V shed 0 bases, J shed 6 bases, and the junction held 3 bases outside the gene matches. The DNA of the CDR3 is TGCGCCAGCAGCTTGGAACTAGCGGGAGGGGGCGAGCAGTACTTC. Its protein product is CASSLELAGGGEQYF.

V gene TRBV4-3 combines with J gene TRBJ2-2; tentative D call: TRBD1 (5 bases). Trimming pared 4 bases from V and 5 bases from J, leaving 17 bases between. Germline V gives CDR1 LGHNA, CDR2 YSLEER. The CDR3 covers 16 residues. The CDR3 region is CASSPRVRAPTGELFF. In nucleotides, the CDR3 is TGCGCCAGCAGCCCGCGTGTCAGGGCCCCTACCGGGGAGCTGTTTTTT.

The chain joins TRBV3-1 (or the pseudogene TRBV3-2) to TRBJ2-7; the match to TRBD1 covers 10 bases. V gave up 3 bases and J gave up 0 bases; unmatched junction bases: 11. The CDR3 is 18 residues long. Germline V gene data show CDR1 as LGHDT and CDR2 as YNNKEL (reference sequence). In DNA, the CDR3 is TGTGCCAGCAGCCATAGCCGGGACAGGGGCGGGAGCTCCTACGAGCAGTACTTC. It translates to CASSHSRDRGGSSYEQYF.

This sequence joins TRBV29-1 and TRBJ2-7; D is perhaps TRBD2 (6 bases). Germline V gives CDR1 SQVTM, CDR2 ANQGSEA. The CDR3 length is 13 residues. V gave up 4 bases and J gave up 6 bases, with 16 bases separating them. This CDR3 is CSVAGTQDTEQYF. DNA for the CDR3: TGCAGCGTTGCAGGGACTCAGGACACCGAGCAGTACTTC.

This sequence joins TRBV6-5 and TRBJ1-6; no definite D call. Trimming took off 0 bases at V and 9 bases at J, with 6 bases between the two ends. Germline loops: CDR1 MNHEY, CDR2 SVGAGI. This CDR3 spans 13 amino acids. The CDR3 is CASSYSRGSPLHF. The CDR3 nucleotides read TGTGCCAGCAGTTACTCGCGGGGTTCACCCCTCCACTTT.

The chain recombines TRBV7-3 with TRBJ2-2, with 7 bases that match TRBD2. The CDR3 consists of 14 residues. V lost 5 bases to trimming and J lost 6 bases; unmatched junction nucleotides: 6. Germline loops: CDR1 SGHTA, CDR2 FQGTGA. CDR3 sequence (DNA): TGTGCCAGCAGCCGTGGACTAGAGGCCGGGGAGCTGTTTTTT. This sequence encodes CASSRGLEAGELFF.

V usage is TRBV3-1 (or the pseudogene TRBV3-2) and J usage is TRBJ2-7; 8 nucleotides agree with TRBD1. With 1 base clipped from V and 3 bases from J, the junction kept 26 bases outside the gene matches. The CDR3 is 22 amino acids. CDR1 is LGHDT and CDR2 is YNNKEL in the germline V gene (reference sequence). DNA for the CDR3: TGTGCCAGCAGCCAAGGCTCGGCGGGGAGGCAGGGGGCGTGGGAGCCTCTCTACGAGCAGTACTTC. Residues: CASSQGSAGRQGAWEPLYEQYF.

This clone was observed a single time. The chain has TRBV11-3 and TRBJ2-3; TRBD2 is a possible D gene (5 bases). V lost 5 bases to trimming and J lost 4 bases, with 7 bases between them. This CDR3 has 12 amino acids. CDR1 and CDR2 from the germline V gene are SGHNT and YENEEA. CDR3 protein: CASSGSSDTQYF. Written as DNA, the CDR3 is TGTGCCAGCAGCGGGAGCTCAGATACGCAGTATTTT.

The rearrangement uses TRBV18 and TRBJ2-1; D might be TRBD2 (5 bases). With 4 bases removed from V and 5 bases from J, the gap between germline ends came to 12 bases. The germline V gene has CDR1 KGHSH and CDR2 LQKENI. The CDR3 sequence is 14 residues long. This chain's CDR3 is CASSREFGDNEQFF. The CDR3 nucleotides read TGTGCCAGCTCACGGGAGTTTGGGGACAATGAGCAGTTCTTC.

The V gene is TRBV29-1, the J gene TRBJ2-7; D not resolved. This CDR3 is 11 amino acids long. Germline lookup yields CDR1 SQVTM and CDR2 ANQGSEA. With 6 bases removed from V and 4 bases from J, the gap between germline ends came to 10 bases. CDR3 sequence reads: CSVGSQYEQYF. The CDR3 DNA sequence: TGCAGCGTGGGTAGCCAGTACGAGCAGTACTTC.

The chain uses TRBV10-1 and TRBJ2-7, with 8 bases identical to TRBD2. The germline V gene has CDR1 WNHNN and CDR2 SYGVQD (reference sequence). The CDR3 is 16 amino acids. J gave up 5 bases and V 7 bases, and 16 bases lay outside the gene matches. DNA of the CDR3: TGCGCCAGCATTCTGAAGGGAAGCGGGAGAACGGACGAGCAGTACTTC. Protein sequence: CASILKGSGRTDEQYF.

The chain uses TRBV5-1 and TRBJ1-2, with no clear D. Germline V gene lookup returns CDR1 SGHRS and CDR2 YFSETQ. CDR3 size: 15 residues. Trimming took 1 base from V and 3 from J, leaving 13 bases between them. For the CDR3, the DNA is TGCGCCAGCAGCTTGCAGTCCCCCGAGGACTATGGCTACACCTTC. It is translated as CASSLQSPEDYGYTF.

The chain recombines TRBV9 with TRBJ2-2, with 12 bases identical to TRBD2. The CDR3 contains 15 residues. Trimming cost V 3 bases and J 7 bases; bases outside gene matches: 4. Germline lookup yields CDR1 SGDLS and CDR2 YYNGEE. CDR3 in amino acids: CASSARLAGDGELFF. CDR3 coding DNA: TGTGCCAGCAGCGCCCGACTAGCGGGGGACGGGGAGCTGTTTTTT.

This chain joins TRBV4-3 and TRBJ2-6, with D possibly TRBD2 on 6 matching bases. Germline assignment: CDR1 LGHNA and CDR2 YSLEER. This CDR3 spans 16 amino acids. The ends were cut back, 0 bases at V and 3 bases at J, with 9 bases in the middle. The DNA for the CDR3 is TGCGCCAGCAGCCAAGATTTCGGGAGTGGGGCCAACGTCCTGACTTTC. This encodes CASSQDFGSGANVLTF.

The chain employs TRBV11-3 and TRBJ2-2; 8 bases fit TRBD1. Germline V lookup: CDR1 SGHNT, CDR2 YENEEA. The CDR3 spans 16 residues. The V segment lost 5 bases and the J segment 2 bases; nucleotides outside the gene matches: 7. In DNA form, the CDR3 reads TGTGCCAGCAGCCGAGGACAGGGAACAAACACCGGGGAGCTGTTTTTT. This gives the protein CASSRGQGTNTGELFF.

The chain joins TRBV5-4 to TRBJ2-1, with D tentatively TRBD2 (6 bases). Germline V gene sequence: CDR1 SGHNT, CDR2 YYREEE (reference sequence). The germline V and J ends were trimmed by 3 bases and 0 bases, with 13 bases remaining between them. The CDR3 is made up of 16 amino acids. The CDR3 here is CASSSGGVSSYNEQFF. DNA of the CDR3: TGTGCCAGCAGCTCCGGCGGGGTTTCCTCCTACAATGAGCAGTTCTTC.

The J gene is TRBJ2-7, the V gene TRBV18, with D possibly TRBD2 on 6 matching bases. CDR3 length equals 15 residues. V shed 2 bases and J shed 3 bases, with 14 bases lying between them. Germline assignment: CDR1 KGHSH and CDR2 LQKENI. The chain's CDR3 is CASSPGVGGIYEQYF. DNA for the CDR3: TGTGCCAGCTCACCAGGGGTGGGAGGCATCTACGAGCAGTACTTC.

The J gene is TRBJ2-1, the V gene TRBV28; 8 bases match TRBD1. V was clipped by 5 bases and J by 8 bases; unmatched bases: 2. Germline values: CDR1 MDHEN, CDR2 SYDVKM. The CDR3 extends over 12 amino acids. The CDR3, as DNA: TGTGCCAGCAGTGAACAGGGGGATGAGCAGTTCTTC. Its protein product is CASSEQGDEQFF.

This chain links TRBV29-1 with TRBJ2-1; weak D call: TRBD2 (6 bases). The germline V and J ends were trimmed by 2 bases and 0 bases, with 8 bases remaining between them. The CDR3 is 14 residues long. Germline CDR1 SQVTM, CDR2 ANQGSEA. The CDR3 DNA is TGCAGCGTTGAATGGAGGGCCTCCTACAATGAGCAGTTCTTC. Residues: CSVEWRASYNEQFF.

J is TRBJ2-3 and V is TRBV10-3; 8 bases agree with TRBD2. Looked up from germline, CDR1 is ENHRY and CDR2 is SYGVKD. The CDR3 length is 15 residues. CDR3 region: CSTRGGAGVTDTQYF. CDR3 DNA: TGTTCCACCCGGGGGGGCGCGGGGGTCACAGATACGCAGTATTTT.

The CDR3 loop is CASSSGRTRSTGELFF. In nucleotides, the CDR3 is TGTGCCAGCAGCTCGGGGAGGACAAGGAGCACCGGGGAGCTGTTTTTT. The V and J genes are TRBV5-8 and TRBJ2-2; possibly TRBD2 for D (6 bases). There are 16 residues in the CDR3. CDR1 is SGHTS and CDR2 is YDEGEE in the germline V gene. V lost 3 bases to trimming and J lost 4 bases, with 16 bases between them.

This clone was counted a single time. The chain combines TRBV10-3 with TRBJ2-7, with D perhaps TRBD1 (6 bases). In germline, CDR1 is ENHRY, CDR2 SYGVKD. CDR3 length equals 12 residues. The V end was cut by 10 bases, the J end by 4 bases, with 14 bases between. This chain's CDR3 is CATGGDNYEQYF. The DNA of the CDR3 is TGTGCCACCGGTGGGGACAATTACGAGCAGTACTTC.

The chain carries TRBV5-1 and TRBJ1-4; 8 bases map to TRBD1. The CDR3 loop spans 14 amino acids. Germline-derived CDR1 and CDR2 are SGHRS and YFSETQ. Trimming at V came to 3 bases and at J to 7 bases, leaving 5 bases not matched to a gene. The CDR3 bases are TGCGCCAGCAGCTCGGGGGGACAGGTTGAAAAACTGTTTTTT. Its translation is CASSSGGQVEKLFF. Full variable domain (remainder filled in from reference TRBV5-1 and TRBJ1-4): KAGVTQTPRYLIKTRGQQVTLSCSPISGHRSVSWYQQTPGQGLQFLFEYFSETQRNKGNFPGRFSGRQFSNSRSEMNVSTLELGDSALYLCASSSGGQVEKLFFGSGTQLSVL.

J is TRBJ2-5 and V is TRBV10-3; D gene unclear. Trimming pared 2 bases from V and 3 bases from J, leaving 7 bases between. The CDR3 consists of 13 residues. Germline V lookup: CDR1 ENHRY, CDR2 SYGVKD. CDR3: CAISETSEETQYF. DNA for the CDR3: TGTGCCATCAGTGAGACATCCGAAGAGACCCAGTACTTC.

This clone was counted a few times. This chain uses TRBV5-4 with TRBJ2-7; 7 bases are a match to TRBD2. Germline assignment: CDR1 SGHNT and CDR2 YYREEE (reference sequence). With V trimmed by 0 bases and J by 2 bases, 8 bases remained unmatched. The CDR3 consists of 16 residues. The CDR3 DNA is TGTGCCAGCAGCTTGGCCGCTAGCGGAAGAACCTACGAGCAGTACTTC. Its protein product is CASSLAASGRTYEQYF.

This chain connects TRBV19 to TRBJ2-7, with TRBD2 identical over 10 bases. This CDR3 comprises 14 residues. Looked up from germline, CDR1 is LNHDA and CDR2 is SQIVND (reference sequence). Losses at the gene ends were 3 bases for V and 4 bases for J; bases not matched to a gene: 3. DNA of the CDR3: TGTGCCAGTAGTATTAATAGCGGGGGGTACGAGCAGTACTTC. As protein: CASSINSGGYEQYF. The full variable domain, in which reference TRBV19 and TRBJ2-7 provide the parts outside the CDR3, is DGGITQSPKYLFRKEGQNVTLSCEQNLNHDAMYWYRQDPGQGLRLIYYSQIVNDFQKGDIAEGYSVSREKKESFPLTVTSAQKNPTAFYLCASSINSGGYEQYFGPGTRLTVT.

The chain has TRBV4-3 and TRBJ1-2, with D possibly being TRBD1 (5 bases). CDR1 LGHNA and CDR2 YSLEER come from the germline V gene. The V end lost 6 bases, the J end lost 8 bases, and 13 bases lay between the germline ends. The CDR3 is 12 residues long. Here the CDR3 reads CASREGTPGYTF. The CDR3 coding sequence is TGCGCCAGCAGGGAGGGGACGCCCGGCTACACCTTC.